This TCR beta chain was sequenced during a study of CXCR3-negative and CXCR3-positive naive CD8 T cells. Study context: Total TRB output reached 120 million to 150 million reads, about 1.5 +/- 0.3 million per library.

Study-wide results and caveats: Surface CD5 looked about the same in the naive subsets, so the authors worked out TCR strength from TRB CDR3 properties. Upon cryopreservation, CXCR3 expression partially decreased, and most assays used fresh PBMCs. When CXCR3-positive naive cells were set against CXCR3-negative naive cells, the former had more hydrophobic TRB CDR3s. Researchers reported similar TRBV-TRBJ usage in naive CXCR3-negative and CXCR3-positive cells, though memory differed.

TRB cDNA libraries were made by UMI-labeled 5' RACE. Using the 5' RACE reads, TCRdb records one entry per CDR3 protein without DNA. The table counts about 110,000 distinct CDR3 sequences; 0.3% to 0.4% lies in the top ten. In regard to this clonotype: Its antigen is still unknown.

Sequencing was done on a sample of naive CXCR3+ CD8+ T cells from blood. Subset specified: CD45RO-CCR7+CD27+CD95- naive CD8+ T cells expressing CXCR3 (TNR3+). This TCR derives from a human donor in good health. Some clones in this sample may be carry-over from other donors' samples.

CDR3: CASSQELTGNEQYF. The chain is built from TRBV4-2 and TRBJ2-7; the TRBD1 assignment by TCRdb is unverifiable without DNA. This CDR3 has 14 residues. Germline CDR1 LGHNA, CDR2 YNFKEQ.